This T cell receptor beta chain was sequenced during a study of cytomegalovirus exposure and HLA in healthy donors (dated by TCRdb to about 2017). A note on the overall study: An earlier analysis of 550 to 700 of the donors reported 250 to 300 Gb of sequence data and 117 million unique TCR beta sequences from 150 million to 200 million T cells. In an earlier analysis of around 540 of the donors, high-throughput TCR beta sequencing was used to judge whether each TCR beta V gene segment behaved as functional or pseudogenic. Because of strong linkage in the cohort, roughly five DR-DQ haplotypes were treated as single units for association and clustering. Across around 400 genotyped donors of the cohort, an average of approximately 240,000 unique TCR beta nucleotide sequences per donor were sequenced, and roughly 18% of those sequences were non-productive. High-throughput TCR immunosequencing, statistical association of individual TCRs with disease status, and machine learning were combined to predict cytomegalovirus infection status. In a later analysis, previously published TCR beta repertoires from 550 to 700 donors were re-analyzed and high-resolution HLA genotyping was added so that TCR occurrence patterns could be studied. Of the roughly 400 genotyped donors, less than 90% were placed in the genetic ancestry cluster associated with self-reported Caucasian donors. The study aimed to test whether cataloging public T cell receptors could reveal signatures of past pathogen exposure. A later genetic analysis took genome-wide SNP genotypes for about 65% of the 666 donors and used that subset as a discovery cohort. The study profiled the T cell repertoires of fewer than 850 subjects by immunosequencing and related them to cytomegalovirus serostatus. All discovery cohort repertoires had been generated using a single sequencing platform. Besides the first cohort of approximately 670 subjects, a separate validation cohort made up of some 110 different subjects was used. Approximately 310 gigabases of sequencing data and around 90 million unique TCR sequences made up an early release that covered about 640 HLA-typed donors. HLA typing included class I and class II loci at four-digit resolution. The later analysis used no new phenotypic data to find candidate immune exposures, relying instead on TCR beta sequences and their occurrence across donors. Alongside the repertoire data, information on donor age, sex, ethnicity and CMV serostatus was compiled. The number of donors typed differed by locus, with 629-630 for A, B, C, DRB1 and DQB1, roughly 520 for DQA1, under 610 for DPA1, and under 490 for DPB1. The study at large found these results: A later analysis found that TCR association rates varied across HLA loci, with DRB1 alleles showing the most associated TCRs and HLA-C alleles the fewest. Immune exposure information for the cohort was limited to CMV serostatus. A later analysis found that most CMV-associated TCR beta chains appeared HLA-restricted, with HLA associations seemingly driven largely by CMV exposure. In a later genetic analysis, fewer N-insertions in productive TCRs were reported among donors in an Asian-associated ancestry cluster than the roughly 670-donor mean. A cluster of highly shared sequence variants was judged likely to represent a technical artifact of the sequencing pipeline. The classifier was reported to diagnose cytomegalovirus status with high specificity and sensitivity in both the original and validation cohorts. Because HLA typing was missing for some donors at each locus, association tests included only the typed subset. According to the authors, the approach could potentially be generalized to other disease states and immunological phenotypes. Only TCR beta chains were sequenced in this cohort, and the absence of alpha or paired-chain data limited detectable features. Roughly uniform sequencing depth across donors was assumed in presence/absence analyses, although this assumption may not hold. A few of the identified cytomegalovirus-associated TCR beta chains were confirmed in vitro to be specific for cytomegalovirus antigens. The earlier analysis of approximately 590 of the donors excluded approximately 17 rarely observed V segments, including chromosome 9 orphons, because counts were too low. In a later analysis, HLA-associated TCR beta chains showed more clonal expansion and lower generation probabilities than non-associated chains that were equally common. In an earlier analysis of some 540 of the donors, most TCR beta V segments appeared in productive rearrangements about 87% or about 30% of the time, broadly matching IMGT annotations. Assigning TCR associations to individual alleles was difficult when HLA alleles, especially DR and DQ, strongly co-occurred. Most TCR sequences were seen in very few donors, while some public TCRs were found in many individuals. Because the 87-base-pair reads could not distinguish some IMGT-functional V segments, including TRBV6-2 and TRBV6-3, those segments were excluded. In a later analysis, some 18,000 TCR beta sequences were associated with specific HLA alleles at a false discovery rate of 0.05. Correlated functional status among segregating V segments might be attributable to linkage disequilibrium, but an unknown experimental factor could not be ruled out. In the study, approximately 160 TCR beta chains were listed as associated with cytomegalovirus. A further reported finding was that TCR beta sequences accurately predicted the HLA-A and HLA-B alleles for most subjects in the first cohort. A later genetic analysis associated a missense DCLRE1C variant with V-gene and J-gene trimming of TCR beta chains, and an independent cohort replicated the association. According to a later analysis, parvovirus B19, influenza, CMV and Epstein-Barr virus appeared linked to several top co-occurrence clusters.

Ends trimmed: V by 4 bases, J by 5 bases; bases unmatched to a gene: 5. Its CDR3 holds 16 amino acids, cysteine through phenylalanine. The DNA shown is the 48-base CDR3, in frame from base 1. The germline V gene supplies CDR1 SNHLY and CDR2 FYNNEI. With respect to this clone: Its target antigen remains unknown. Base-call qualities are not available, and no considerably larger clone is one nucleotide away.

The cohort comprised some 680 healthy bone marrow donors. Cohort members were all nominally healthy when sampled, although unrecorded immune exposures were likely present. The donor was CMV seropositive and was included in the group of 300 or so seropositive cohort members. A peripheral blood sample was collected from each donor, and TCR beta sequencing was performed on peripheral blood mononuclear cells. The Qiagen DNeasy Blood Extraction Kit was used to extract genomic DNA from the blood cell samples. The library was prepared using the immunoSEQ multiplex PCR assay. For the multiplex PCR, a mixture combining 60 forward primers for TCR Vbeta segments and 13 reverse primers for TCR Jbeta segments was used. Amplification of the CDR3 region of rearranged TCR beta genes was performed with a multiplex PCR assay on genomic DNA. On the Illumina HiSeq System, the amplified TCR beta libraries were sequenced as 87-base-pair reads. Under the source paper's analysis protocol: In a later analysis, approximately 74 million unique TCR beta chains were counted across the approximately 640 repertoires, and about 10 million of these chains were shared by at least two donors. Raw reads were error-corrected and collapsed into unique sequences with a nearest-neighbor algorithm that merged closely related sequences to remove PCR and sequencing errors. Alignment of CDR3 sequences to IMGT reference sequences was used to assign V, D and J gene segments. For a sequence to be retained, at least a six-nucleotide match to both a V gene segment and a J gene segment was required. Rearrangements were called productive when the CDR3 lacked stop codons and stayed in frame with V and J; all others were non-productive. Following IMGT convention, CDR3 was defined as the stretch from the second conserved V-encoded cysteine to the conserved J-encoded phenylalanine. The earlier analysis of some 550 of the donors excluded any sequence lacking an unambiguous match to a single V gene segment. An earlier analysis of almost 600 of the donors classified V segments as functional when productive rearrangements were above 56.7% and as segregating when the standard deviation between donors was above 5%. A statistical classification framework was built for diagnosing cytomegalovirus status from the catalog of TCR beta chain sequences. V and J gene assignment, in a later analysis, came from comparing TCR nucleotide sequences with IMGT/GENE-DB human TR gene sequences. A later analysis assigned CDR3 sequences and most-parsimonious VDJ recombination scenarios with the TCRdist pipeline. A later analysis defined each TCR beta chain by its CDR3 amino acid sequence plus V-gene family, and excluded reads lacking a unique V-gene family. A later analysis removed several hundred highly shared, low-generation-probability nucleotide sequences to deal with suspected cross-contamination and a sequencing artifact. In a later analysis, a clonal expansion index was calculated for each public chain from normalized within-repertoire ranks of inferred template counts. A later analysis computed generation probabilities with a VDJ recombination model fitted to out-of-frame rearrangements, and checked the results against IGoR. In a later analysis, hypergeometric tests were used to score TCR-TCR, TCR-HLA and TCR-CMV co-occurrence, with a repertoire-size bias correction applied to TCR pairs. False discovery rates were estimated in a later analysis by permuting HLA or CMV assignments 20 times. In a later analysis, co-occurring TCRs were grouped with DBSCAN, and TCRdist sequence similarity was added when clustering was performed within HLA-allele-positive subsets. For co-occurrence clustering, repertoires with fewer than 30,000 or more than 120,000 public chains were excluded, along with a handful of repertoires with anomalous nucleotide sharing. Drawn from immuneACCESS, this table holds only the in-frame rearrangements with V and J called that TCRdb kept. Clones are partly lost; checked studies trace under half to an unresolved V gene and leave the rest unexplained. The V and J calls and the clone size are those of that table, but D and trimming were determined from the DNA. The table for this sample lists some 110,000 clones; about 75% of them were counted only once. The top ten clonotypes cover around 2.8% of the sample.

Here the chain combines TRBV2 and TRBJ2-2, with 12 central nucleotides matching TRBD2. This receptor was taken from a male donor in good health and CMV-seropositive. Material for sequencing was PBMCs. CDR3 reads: CASSVSSGRVTGELFF. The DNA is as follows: TGTGCCAGCAGTGTCTCTAGCGGGAGGGTAACCGGGGAGCTGTTTTTT.